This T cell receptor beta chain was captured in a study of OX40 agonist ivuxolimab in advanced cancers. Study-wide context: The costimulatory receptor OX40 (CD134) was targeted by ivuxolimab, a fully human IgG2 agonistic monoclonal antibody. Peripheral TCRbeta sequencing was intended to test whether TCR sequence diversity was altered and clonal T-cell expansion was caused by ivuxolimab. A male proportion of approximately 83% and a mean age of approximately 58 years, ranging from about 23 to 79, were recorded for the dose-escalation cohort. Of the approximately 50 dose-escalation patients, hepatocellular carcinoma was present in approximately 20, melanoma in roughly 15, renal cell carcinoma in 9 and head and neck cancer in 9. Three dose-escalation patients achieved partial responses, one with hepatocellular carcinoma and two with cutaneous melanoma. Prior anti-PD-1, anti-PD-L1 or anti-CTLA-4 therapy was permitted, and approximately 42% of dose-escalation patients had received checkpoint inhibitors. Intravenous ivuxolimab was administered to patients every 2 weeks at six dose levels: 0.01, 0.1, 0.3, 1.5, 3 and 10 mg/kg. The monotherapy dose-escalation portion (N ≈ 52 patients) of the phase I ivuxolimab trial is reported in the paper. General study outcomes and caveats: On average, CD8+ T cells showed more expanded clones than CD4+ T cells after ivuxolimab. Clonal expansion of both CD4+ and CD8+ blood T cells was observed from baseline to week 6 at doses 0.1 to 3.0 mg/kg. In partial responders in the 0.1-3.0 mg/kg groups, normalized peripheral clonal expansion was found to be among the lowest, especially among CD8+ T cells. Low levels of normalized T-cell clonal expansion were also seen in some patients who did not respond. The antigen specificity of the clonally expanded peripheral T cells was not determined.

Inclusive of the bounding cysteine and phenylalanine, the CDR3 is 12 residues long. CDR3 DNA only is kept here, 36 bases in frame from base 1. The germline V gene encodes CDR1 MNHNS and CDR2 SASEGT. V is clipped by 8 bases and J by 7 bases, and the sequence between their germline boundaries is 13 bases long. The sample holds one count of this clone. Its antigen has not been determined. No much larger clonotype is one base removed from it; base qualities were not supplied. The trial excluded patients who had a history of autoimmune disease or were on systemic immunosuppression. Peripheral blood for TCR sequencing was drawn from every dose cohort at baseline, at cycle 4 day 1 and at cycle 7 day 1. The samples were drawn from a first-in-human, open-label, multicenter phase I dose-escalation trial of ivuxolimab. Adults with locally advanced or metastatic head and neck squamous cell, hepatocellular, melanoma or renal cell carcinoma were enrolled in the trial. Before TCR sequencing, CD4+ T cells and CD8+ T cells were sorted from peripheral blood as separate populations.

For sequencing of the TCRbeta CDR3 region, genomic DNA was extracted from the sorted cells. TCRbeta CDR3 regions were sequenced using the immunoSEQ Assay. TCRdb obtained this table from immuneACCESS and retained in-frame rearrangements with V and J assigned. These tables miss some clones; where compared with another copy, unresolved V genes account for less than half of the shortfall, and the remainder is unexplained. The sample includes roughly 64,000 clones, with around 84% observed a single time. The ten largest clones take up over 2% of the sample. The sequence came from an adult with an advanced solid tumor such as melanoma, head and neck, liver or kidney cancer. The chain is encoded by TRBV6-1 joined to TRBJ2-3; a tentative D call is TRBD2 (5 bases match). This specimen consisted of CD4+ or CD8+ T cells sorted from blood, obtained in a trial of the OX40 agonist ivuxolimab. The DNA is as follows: TGTGCCAGCTCAACCGGGGAGAATACGCAGTATTTT. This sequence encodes CASSTGENTQYF.